The clone carrying this T cell receptor (beta chain) was recorded once. Profiling relied on immunoSEQ multiplex PCR, and the TCRdb table lists in-frame clones only, not all of them. Here the sample spans over 150,000 clones, about 94% being singletons. These data are taken from a study of control samples from healthy donors and cancer patients. The sample was blood. The TCR comes from a man aged 35-49 years in good health.

The CDR3 loop reads CASSIGTGTIYEQYF. In nucleotides, the CDR3 is TGTGCCAGTAGTATAGGGACAGGAACCATTTACGAGCAGTACTTC. V is TRBV19 and J is TRBJ2-7, with 7 bases identical to TRBD1. The CDR3 loop spans 15 amino acids. Per the germline V gene, CDR1 is LNHDA and CDR2 is SQIVND (reference sequence). The V and J ends lost 1 base and 4 bases, in that order; junction bases with no gene match: 7.